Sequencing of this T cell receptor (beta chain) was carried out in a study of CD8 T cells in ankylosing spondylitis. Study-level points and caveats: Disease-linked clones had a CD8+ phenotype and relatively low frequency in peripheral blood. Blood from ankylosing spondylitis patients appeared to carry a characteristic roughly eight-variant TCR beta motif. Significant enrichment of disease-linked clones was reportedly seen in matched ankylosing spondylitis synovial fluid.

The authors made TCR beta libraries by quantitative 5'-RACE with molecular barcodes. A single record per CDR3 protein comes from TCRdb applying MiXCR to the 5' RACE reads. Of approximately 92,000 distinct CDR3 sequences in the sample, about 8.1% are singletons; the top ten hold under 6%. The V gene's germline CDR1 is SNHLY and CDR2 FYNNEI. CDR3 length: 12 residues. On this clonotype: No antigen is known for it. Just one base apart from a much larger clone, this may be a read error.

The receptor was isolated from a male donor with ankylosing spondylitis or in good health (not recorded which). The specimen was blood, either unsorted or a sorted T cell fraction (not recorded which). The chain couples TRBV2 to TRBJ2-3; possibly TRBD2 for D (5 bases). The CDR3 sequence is CASTPLGDMQYF. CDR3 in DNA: TGTGCCAGCACTCCATTGGGAGATATGCAGTATTTT.